This TCR beta chain derives from a study of OX40 agonist ivuxolimab in advanced cancers. Trimming shortened V by 5 bases and J by 2 bases, and 13 bases separated the two germline ends. The CDR3 extends over 14 amino acids. The germline V gene encodes CDR1 SGHTA and CDR2 FQGNSA. Sequencing used immunoSEQ multiplex PCR; TCRdb keeps in-frame clones, though not all of them. The table records some 84,000 clones, 80% to 90% of them present only once. This material consisted of CD4+ or CD8+ T cells sorted from blood, taken in a trial of the OX40 agonist ivuxolimab. The receptor was isolated from an adult with an advanced solid tumor such as melanoma, head and neck, liver or kidney cancer. The V gene is TRBV7-2, the J gene TRBJ2-7; the D is unclear. This chain's CDR3 is CASSVSTHPYEQYF. The CDR3 DNA reads as TGTGCCAGCAGCGTTAGCACCCACCCCTACGAGCAGTACTTC.